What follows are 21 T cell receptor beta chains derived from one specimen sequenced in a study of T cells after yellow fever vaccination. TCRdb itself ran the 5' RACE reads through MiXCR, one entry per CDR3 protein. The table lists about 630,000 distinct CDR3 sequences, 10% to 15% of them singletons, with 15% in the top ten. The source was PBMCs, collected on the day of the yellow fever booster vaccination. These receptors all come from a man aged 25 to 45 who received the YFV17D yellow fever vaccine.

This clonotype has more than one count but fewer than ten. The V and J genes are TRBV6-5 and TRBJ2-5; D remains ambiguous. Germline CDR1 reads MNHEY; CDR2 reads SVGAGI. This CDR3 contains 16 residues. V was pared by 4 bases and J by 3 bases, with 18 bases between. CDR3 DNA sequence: TGTGCCAGCAGTTCCCTGGGTCGGCGAGTCGAAGAGACCCAGTACTTC. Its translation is CASSSLGRRVEETQYF.

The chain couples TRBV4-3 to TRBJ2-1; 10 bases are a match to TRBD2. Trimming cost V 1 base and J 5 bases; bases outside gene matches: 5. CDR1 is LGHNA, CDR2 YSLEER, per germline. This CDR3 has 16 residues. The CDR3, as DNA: TGCGCCAGCAGCCAAGTGGCAGCGGGAGGGCACAATGAGCAGTTCTTC. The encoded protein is CASSQVAAGGHNEQFF.

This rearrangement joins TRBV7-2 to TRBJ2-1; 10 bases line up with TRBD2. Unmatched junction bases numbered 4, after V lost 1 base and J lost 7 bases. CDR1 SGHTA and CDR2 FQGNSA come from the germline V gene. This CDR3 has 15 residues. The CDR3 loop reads CASSLELAGRNEQFF. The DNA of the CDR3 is TGTGCCAGCAGCTTAGAACTAGCGGGACGTAATGAGCAGTTCTTC.

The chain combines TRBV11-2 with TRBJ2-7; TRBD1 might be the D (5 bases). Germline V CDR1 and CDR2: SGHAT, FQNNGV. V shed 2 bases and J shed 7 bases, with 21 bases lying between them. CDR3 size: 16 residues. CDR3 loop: CASSLLSGMPPWEQYF. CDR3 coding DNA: TGTGCCAGCAGCTTACTATCAGGGATGCCCCCCTGGGAGCAGTACTTC. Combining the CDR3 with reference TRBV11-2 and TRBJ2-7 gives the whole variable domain EAGVAQSPRYKIIEKRQSVAFWCNPISGHATLYWYQQILGQGPKLLIQFQNNGVVDDSQLPKDRFSAERLKGVDSTLKIQPAKLEDSAVYLCASSLLSGMPPWEQYFGPGTRLTVT.

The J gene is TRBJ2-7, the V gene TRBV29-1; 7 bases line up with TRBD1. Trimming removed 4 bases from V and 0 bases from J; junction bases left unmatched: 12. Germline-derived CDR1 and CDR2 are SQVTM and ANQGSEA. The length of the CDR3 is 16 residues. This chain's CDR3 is CSVGWQGVQSSYEQYF. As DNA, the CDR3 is TGCAGCGTTGGGTGGCAGGGGGTCCAGAGCTCCTACGAGCAGTACTTC.

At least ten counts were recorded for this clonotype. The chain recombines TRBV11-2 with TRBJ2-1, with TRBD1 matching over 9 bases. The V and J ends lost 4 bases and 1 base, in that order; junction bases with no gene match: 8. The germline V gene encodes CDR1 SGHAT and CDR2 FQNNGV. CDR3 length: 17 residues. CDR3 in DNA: TGTGCCAGCAGCTCGTTTCCCGGGACAGGGTCCTACAATGAGCAGTTCTTC. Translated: CASSSFPGTGSYNEQFF.

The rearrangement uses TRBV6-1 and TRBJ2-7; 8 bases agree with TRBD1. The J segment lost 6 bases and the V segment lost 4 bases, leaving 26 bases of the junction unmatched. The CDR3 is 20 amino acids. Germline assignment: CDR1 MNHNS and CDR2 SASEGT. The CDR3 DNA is TGTGCCAGCAGTGTCAGAGCCGGGACAGGCCGAAAATTATCCCCGGCCGAGCAGTACTTC. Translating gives CASSVRAGTGRKLSPAEQYF.

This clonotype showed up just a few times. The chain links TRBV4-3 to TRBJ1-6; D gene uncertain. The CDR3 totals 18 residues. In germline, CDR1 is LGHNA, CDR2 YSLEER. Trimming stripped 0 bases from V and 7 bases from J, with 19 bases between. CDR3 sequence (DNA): TGCGCCAGCAGCCAAGATTATCTCGATGAATACGAGAATTCACCCCTCCACTTT. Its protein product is CASSQDYLDEYENSPLHF.

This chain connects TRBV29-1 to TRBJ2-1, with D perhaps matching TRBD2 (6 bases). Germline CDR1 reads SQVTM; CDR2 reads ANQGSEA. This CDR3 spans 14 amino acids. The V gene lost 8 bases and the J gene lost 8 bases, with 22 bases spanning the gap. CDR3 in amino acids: CSSIPGGPYYEQFF. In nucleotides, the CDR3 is TGCAGCTCAATTCCCGGAGGGCCTTATTATGAGCAGTTCTTC.

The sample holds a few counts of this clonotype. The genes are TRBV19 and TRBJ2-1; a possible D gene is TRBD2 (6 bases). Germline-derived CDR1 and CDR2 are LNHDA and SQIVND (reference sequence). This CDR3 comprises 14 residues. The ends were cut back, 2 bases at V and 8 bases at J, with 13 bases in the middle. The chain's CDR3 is CASSIRLVIHEQFF. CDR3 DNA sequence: TGTGCCAGTAGTATAAGACTAGTAATCCATGAGCAGTTCTTC.

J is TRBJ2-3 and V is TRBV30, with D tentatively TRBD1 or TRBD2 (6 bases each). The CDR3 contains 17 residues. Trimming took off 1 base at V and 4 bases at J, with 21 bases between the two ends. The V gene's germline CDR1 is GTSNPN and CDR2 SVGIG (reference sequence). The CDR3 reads CAWSASGSRRGADTQYF. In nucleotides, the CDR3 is TGTGCCTGGAGTGCCTCAGGGTCCAGGAGGGGGGCAGATACGCAGTATTTT.

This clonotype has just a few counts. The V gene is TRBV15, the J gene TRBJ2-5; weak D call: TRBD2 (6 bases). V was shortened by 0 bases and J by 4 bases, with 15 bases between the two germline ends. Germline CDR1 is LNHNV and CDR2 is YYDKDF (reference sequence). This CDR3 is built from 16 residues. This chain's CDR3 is CATSREGRPTRETQYF. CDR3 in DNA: TGTGCCACCAGCAGAGAGGGCAGGCCGACTAGAGAGACCCAGTACTTC.

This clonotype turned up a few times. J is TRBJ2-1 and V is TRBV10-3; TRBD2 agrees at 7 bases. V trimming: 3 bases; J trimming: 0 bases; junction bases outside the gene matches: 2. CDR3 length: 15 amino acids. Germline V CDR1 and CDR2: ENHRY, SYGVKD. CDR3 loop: CAISELASSYNEQFF. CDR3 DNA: TGTGCCATCAGTGAACTAGCGAGCTCCTACAATGAGCAGTTCTTC.

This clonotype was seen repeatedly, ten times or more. CDR3 nucleotides: TGTGCCAGCAGTTCTCGAGACAGGGCTGACAATGAGCAGTTCTTC. Amino acids: CASSSRDRADNEQFF. The V and J genes are TRBV12-3 or TRBV12-4 and TRBJ2-1, with TRBD1 identical over 7 bases. V was clipped by 4 bases and J by 5 bases; unmatched bases: 8. The CDR3 sequence is 15 residues long.

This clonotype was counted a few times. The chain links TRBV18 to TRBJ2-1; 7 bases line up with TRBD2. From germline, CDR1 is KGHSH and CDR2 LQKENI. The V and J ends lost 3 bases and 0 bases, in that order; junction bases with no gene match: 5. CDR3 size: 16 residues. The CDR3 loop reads CASSPNSGTSYNEQFF. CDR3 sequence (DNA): TGTGCCAGCTCACCTAACAGCGGGACCTCCTACAATGAGCAGTTCTTC.

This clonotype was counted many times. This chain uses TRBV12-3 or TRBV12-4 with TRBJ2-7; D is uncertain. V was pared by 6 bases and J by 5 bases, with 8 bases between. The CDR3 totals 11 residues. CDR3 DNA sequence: TGTGCCAGCAGCTTATTCCACGAGCAGTACTTC. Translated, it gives CASSLFHEQYF.

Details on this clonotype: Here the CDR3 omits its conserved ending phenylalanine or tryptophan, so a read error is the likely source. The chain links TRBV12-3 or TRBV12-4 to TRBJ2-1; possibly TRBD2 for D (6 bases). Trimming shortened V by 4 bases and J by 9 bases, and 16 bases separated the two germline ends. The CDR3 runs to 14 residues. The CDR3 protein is CASSYTIGSGEQFS. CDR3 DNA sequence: TGTGCCAGCAGTTACACTATCGGGAGTGGTGAGCAGTTCTCC.

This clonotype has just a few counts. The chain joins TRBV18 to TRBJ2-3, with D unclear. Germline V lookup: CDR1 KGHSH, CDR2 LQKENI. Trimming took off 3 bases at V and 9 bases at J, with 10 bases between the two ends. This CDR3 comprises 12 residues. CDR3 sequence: CASSPKVDTQYF. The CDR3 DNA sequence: TGTGCCAGCTCACCGAAGGTGGACACGCAGTATTTT.

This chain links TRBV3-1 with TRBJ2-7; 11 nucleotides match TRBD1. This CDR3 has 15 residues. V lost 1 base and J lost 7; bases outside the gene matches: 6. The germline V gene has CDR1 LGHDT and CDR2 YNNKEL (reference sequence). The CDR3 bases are TGTGCCAGCAGCCAAGCACACGGACAGGGGGCTGAGCAGTACTTC. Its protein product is CASSQAHGQGAEQYF.

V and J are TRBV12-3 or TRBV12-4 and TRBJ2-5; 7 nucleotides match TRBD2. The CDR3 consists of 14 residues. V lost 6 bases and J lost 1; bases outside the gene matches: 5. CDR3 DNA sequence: TGTGCCAGCAGGCTTGGCGGGAGCCAAGAGACCCAGTACTTC. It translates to CASRLGGSQETQYF.

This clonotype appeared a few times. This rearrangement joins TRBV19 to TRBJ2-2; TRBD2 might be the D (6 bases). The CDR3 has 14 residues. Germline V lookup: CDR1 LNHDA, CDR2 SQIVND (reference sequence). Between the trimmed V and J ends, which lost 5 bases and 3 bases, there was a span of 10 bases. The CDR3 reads CASSARRDTGELFF. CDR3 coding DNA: TGTGCCAGTAGTGCTAGGAGGGACACCGGGGAGCTGTTTTTT.